The present TCR beta chain was sequenced within a study of long-term antiretroviral therapy in people with HIV (dated by TCRdb to between 2021 and 2023). At the level of the whole study: The earliest samples were collected about a decade before the 2015 WHO recommendation for immediate ART, when ART was typically delayed until CD4 counts fell. No cross-contamination during QIAcube processing turned up in test extractions that ran a monoclonal T-cell line alongside around 34 polyclonal samples. Among the 30 or so participants with HIV, eleven to twelve were female. Whether ART initiation and durable HIV suppression were associated with changes in peripheral blood TRB repertoire composition and diversity was tested in a retrospective serial study. A total of fewer than 200 cryopreserved PBMC samples were contributed to the cohort by 30 adults with confirmed HIV infection, with samples collected serially over a mean of about 6 years (range 1-12).

Inclusion was restricted to participants for whom at least one PBMC sample before ART initiation and at least two post-ART samples were available. Every participant with HIV received treatment in the United States of America. Before DNA extraction, cryopreserved samples of about 0.9-11 million PBMC were thawed and then washed. At the time of the earliest PBMC sample, participants with HIV were aged between roughly 20 and 55 years. PBMC samples were contributed by each participant from 1-4 timepoints before ART initiation and 2-8 timepoints after ART initiation, with a median of 7 samples. Serial HIV viral load, CD4+ T-cell count, ART history and demographic data were obtained for every participant. Genomic DNA was extracted from unsorted PBMC with a Qiagen kit on a QIAcube, with processing performed in batches of 12 samples. Overall results and qualifications from the work: Because cell numbers in pre-ART samples were limited, unsorted PBMC were profiled instead of sorted CD4+ and CD8+ T cells. Because PBMC availability was limited, only the TCR beta chain was sequenced, with no alpha chain pairing. Narrower CDR3 length ranges were observed in HIV repertoires than in controls, and an antigen-experienced repertoire with only a slight naive shift after ART was suggested by the network structure. At every time point, the repertoire was dominated by expanded TRB clones first identified before ART initiation, although this dominance fluctuated and, in many PLHIV, declined after ART. The samples span the years 2004 to 2017, and the ART regimens used may be less effective than current regimens. Starting ART was linked to a significant rise in TRB diversity, yet even with long-term ART the diversity remained significantly lower than in transplant donor controls. Inferences about post-ART repertoire changes are limited because no data were available on ART adherence, viral resistance or therapy changes.

CDR1 and CDR2 were assigned from the germline V gene as SNHLY and FYNNEI. Reading from cysteine to phenylalanine, the CDR3 counts 14 amino acids. Only the CDR3 region is kept as DNA, spanning 42 bases read in frame from base 1. V loses 4 bases of germline sequence and J loses 5 bases, and the interval between the two ends is 15 bases. Sequencing of the TRB variable region was done with the immunoSEQ hsTCRB v3.0 assay at survey level resolution. A depth of roughly 40,000-50,000 T-cell genomes per sample was targeted for TRB sequencing. Pooled TRB libraries were sequenced on an Illumina MiSeq with a v3 150-cycle kit. The published analysis was carried out like this. Repertoire analysis was run in R within a reproducible Nextflow workflow that covered QC, data transformation and analysis. LymphoSeq2, an R package for exploring AIRR-Seq data, was used to implement custom analyses. A few samples that produced fewer than 5000 total TRB sequences were removed, so 200 or so HIV repertoires were analyzed. Among the approximately 200 retained HIV repertoires, 59 were collected before ART initiation and some 130 were collected after ART initiation. Repertoires were downsampled to 5000 TRB nucleotide sequences, and summary statistics were averaged over 100 downsampling iterations. The analysis kept only TRB sequences whose CDR3 regions were at least seven amino acids long. Two measures captured diversity: a Shannon entropy-derived clonality score and the Gini coefficient. In the repertoire networks, any two of the top 5000 CDR3 amino acid sequences were linked whenever the two sequences differed by an edit distance of one. For TRB CDR3 amino acid sequences, antigen specificity groups and MHC restriction were predicted with GLIPH2. CDR3 amino acid sequences were matched against VDJdb and McPAS-TCR to flag known CMV, EBV, HIV or tissue antigen associations. Pre-ART, post-ART and control groups were compared with Wilcoxon signed-rank tests and Holm-Bonferroni correction. The table comes from immuneACCESS by way of TCRdb, which keeps in-frame sequences with V and J called. Part of the clones is missing from these tables; in studies checked, under half for an unresolved V gene and the rest for unknown reasons. V and J calls plus clone size are reproduced from that table; the DNA served to infer D and trimming. Recorded for this sample are 20,000 to 25,000 clones; approximately 84% of them occurred a single time. Roughly 7.3% of the sample is in the top ten clones.

On this clone: The specificity of this receptor is unknown. Base qualities are not at hand, and no much larger clone is one base apart.

The origin of this receptor is a woman aged 25-40 years with HIV. This chain joins TRBV2 to TRBJ2-7; the D segment could be TRBD1, given 5 matching bases. The sample in question was unsorted PBMCs, obtained 1.8 years before starting antiretroviral therapy. CDR3 loop: CASSGIRVYHEQYF. The nucleotides read TGTGCCAGCAGTGGAATCAGGGTGTACCACGAGCAGTACTTC.